This TCR beta chain was obtained from a study of blood T cell repertoires in COVID-19. Study background: PBMCs, B-cell-depleted T cells, or T cells were the source of the cDNA or gDNA that made up the material.

In germline, CDR1 is SGHRS, CDR2 YFSETQ. V lost 2 bases and J lost 8; bases outside the gene matches: 7. The length of the CDR3 is 14 residues. Participants were aged roughly 18 to 90 years, lived in some 23 US areas, and enrolled virtually. A case of COVID-19 had been met by exposed participants within 2 weeks before study entry. Under the authors' procedure: Nucleated cell counts were estimated from reference gene primer amplification. Sequenced by immunoSEQ multiplex PCR; TCRdb stores in-frame clones only, minus some. That table gives V, J and clone size, and the DNA gave D and trimming. In the table there are under 250,000 clones, over 80% of which are singletons.

This chain uses TRBV5-1 with TRBJ1-2, with 9 positions matching TRBD1. This TCR was sampled from a woman in her thirties or forties who had been exposed to COVID-19. The sequenced sample consisted of PBMCs or T cells enriched from blood (not recorded which). The DNA of the CDR3 is TGCGCCAGCAGCTTACAGGGGGCTGTGGAGGGCTACACCTTC. Translating it yields CASSLQGAVEGYTF.